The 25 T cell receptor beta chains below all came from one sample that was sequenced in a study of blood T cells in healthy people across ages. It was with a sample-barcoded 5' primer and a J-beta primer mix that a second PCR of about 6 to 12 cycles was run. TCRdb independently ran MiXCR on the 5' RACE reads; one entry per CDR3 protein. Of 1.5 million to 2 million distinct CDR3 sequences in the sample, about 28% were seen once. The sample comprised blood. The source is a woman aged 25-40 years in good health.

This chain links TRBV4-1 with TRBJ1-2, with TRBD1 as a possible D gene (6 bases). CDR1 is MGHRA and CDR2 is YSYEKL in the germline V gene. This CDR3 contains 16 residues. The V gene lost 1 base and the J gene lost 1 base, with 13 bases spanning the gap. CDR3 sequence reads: CASSQGAQGRNYGYTF. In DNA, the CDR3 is TGCGCCAGCAGCCAAGGAGCACAGGGACGTAACTATGGCTACACCTTC.

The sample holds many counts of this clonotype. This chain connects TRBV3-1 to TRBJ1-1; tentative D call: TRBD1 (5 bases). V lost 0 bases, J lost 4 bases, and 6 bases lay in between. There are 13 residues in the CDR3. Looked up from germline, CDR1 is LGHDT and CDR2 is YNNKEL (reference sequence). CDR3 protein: CASSQEGVTEAFF. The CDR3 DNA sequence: TGTGCCAGCAGCCAAGAGGGGGTCACTGAAGCTTTCTTT.

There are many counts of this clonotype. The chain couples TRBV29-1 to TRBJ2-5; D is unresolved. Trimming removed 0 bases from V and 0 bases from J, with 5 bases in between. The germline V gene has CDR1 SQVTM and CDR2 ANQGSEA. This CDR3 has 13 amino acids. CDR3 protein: CSVEDPDQETQYF. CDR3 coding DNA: TGCAGCGTTGAAGATCCGGACCAAGAGACCCAGTACTTC. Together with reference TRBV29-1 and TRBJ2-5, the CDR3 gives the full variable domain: SAVISQKPSRDICQRGTSLTIQCQVDSQVTMMFWYRQQPGQSLTLIATANQGSEATYESGFVIDKFPISRPNLTFSTLTVSNMSPEDSSIYLCSVEDPDQETQYFGPGTRLLVL.

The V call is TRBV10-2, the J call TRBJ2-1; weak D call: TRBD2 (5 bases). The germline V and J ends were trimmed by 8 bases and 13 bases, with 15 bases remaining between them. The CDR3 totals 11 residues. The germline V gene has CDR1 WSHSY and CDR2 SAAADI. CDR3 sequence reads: CASGSGETQFF. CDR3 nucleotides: TGCGCCAGCGGGAGCGGCGAGACCCAGTTCTTC.

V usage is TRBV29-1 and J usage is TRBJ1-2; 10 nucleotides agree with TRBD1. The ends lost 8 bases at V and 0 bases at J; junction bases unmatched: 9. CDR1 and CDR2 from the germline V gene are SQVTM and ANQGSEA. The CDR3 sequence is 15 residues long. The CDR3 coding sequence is TGCAGCACCAGACAGGGGGCTAAAGCTAACTATGGCTACACCTTC. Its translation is CSTRQGAKANYGYTF.

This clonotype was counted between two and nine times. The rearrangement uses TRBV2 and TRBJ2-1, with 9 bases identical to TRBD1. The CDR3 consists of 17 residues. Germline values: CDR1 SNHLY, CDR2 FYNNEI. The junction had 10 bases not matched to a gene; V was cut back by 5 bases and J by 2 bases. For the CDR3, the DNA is TGTGCCAGCAGTAAAGACCTACAGGGGGCGGCCTACAATGAGCAGTTCTTC. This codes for CASSKDLQGAAYNEQFF.

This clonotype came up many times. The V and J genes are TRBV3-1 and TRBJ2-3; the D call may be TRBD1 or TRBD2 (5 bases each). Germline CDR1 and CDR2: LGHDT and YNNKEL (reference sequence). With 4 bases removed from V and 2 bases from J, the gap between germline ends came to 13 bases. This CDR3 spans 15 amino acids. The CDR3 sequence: CASSLPGTLTDTQYF. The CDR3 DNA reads TGTGCCAGCAGCCTACCAGGGACCCTCACAGATACGCAGTATTTT.

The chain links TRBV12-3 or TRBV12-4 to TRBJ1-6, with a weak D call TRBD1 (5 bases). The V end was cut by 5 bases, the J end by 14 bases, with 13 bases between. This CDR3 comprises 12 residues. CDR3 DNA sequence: TGTGCCAGCAGTGACGGCCTAGGGGCCCTCCACTTT. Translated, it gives CASSDGLGALHF.

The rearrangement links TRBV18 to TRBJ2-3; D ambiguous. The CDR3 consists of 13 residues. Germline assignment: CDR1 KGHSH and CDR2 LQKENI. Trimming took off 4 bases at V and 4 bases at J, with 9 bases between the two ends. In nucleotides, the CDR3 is TGTGCCAGCTCACAGAGGTTCCCAGATACGCAGTATTTT. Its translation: CASSQRFPDTQYF.

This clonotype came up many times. CDR3: CASSGLTTGEQYF. The DNA for the CDR3 is TGTGCCAGCAGCGGTCTCACGACAGGCGAGCAGTACTTC. J is TRBJ2-7 and V is TRBV5-5, with a tentative D call TRBD1 (6 bases). Germline V CDR1 and CDR2: SGHKS, YYEKEE (reference sequence). V was cut by 4 bases and J by 6 bases, with 14 bases left in between. The CDR3 runs to 13 residues.

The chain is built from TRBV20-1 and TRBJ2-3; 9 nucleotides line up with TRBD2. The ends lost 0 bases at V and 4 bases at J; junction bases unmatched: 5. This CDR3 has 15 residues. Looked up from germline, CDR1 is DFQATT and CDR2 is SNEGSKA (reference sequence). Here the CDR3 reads CSARDRGGVPDTQYF. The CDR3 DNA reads TGCAGTGCTAGAGATCGCGGGGGGGTTCCAGATACGCAGTATTTT.

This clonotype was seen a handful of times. This CDR3 is CASSTTPVYEQYF. CDR3 DNA sequence: TGTGCCAGCAGTACTACTCCGGTCTACGAGCAGTACTTC. The chain employs TRBV27 and TRBJ2-7; D is undetermined. The CDR3 loop spans 13 amino acids. Looked up from germline, CDR1 is MNHEY and CDR2 is SMNVEV (reference sequence). Trimming shortened V by 5 bases and J by 3 bases, and 11 bases separated the two germline ends.

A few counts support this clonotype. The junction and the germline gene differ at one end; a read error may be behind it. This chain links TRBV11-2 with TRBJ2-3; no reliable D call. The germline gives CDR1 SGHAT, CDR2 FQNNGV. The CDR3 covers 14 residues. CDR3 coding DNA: TGTGCCAGCAGCGTAGACACGATCACAGATACGCAGTATTTT. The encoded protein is CASSVDTITDTQYF.

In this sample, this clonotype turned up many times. The CDR3 reads CAISPGQGVSEQYF. CDR3 nucleotides: TGTGCCATCAGCCCGGGACAGGGGGTCTCCGAGCAGTACTTC. This rearrangement joins TRBV10-3 to TRBJ2-7, with 11 bases lining up with TRBD1. The germline V gene encodes CDR1 ENHRY and CDR2 SYGVKD. V lost 6 bases to trimming and J lost 6 bases; unmatched junction nucleotides: 7. The CDR3 contains 14 residues.

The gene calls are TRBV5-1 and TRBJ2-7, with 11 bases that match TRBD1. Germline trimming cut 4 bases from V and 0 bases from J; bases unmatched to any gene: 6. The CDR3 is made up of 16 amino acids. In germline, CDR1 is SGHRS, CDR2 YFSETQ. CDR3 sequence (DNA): TGCGCCAGCAGCGGCGGCGGACAGGGGGCCTCCTACGAGCAGTACTTC. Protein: CASSGGGQGASYEQYF.

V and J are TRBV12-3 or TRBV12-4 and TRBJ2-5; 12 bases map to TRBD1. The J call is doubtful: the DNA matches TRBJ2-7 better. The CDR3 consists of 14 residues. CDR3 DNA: TGTGCCAGCACAGAGGGGACAGGGGGCCTCGAGCAGTACTTC. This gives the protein CASTEGTGGLEQYF.

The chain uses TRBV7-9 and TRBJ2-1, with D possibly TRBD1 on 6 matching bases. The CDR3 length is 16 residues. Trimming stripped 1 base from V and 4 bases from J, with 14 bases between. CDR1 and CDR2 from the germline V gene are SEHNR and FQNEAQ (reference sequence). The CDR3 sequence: CASSLGRGIGYNEQFF. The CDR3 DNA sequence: TGTGCCAGCAGCTTAGGAAGGGGGATAGGGTACAATGAGCAGTTCTTC.

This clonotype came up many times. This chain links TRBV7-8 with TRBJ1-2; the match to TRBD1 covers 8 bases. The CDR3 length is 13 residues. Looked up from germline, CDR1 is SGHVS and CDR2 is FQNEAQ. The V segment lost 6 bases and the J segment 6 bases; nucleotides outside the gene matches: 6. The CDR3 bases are TGTGCCAGCAGTGGACAGGGCCGAGATGGCTACACCTTC. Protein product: CASSGQGRDGYTF.

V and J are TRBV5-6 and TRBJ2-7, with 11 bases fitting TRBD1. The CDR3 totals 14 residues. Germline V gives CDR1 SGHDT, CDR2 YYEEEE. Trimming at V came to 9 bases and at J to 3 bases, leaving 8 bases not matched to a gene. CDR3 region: CAINRDRGDYEQYF. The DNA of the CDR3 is TGTGCCATCAACCGGGACAGGGGGGACTACGAGCAGTACTTC.

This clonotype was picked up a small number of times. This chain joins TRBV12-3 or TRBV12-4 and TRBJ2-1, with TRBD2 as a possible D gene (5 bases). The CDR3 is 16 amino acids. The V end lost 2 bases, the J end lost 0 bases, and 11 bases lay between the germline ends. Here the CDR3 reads CASSLNPGSSYNEQFF. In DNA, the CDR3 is TGTGCCAGCAGTTTAAATCCGGGGAGCTCCTACAATGAGCAGTTCTTC.

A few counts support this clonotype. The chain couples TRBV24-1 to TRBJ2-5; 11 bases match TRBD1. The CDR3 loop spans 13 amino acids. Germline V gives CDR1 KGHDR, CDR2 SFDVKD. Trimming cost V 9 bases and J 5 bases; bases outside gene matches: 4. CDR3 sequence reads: CATGTGGWETQYF. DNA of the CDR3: TGTGCCACCGGGACAGGGGGTTGGGAGACCCAGTACTTC.

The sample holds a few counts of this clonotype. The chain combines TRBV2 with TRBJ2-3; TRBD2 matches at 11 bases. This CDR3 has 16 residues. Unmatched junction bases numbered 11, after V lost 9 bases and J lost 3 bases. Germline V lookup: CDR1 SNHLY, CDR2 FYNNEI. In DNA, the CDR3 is TGTGCCAGACTAGCGGGGGAGTCGAAACAGACAGATACGCAGTATTTT. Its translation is CARLAGESKQTDTQYF.

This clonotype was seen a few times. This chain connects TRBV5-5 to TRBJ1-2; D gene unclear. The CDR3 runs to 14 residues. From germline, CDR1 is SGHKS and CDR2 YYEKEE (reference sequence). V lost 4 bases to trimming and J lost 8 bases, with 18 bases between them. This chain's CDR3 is CASSAYRGRGGYTF. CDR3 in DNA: TGTGCCAGCAGCGCTTACCGGGGTCGCGGGGGCTACACCTTC.

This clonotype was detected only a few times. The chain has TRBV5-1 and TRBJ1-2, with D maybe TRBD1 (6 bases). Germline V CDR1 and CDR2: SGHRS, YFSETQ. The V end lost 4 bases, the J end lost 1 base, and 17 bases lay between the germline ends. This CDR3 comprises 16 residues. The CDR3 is CASSHDRRTYNYGYTF. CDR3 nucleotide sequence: TGCGCCAGCAGCCACGACAGGAGAACTTATAACTATGGCTACACCTTC. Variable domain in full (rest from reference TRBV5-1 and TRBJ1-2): KAGVTQTPRYLIKTRGQQVTLSCSPISGHRSVSWYQQTPGQGLQFLFEYFSETQRNKGNFPGRFSGRQFSNSRSEMNVSTLELGDSALYLCASSHDRRTYNYGYTFGSGTRLTVV.

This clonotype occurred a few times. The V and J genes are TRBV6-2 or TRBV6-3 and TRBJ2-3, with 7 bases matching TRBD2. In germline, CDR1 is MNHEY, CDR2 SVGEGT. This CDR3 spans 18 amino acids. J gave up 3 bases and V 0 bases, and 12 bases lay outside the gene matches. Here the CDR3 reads CASSYSTTGRLRTDTQYF. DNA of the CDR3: TGTGCCAGCAGTTACTCGACCACCGGGAGGCTTCGTACAGATACGCAGTATTTT.